Given below is one TCR beta chain in context. What antigen it recognizes has not been identified. Base qualities were left out, and no much larger clone turns up one base away. The collaborating institutions used their own protocols to collect whole blood in K2EDTA tubes. For TCRbeta analysis, collaborator samples were shipped as frozen whole blood, as isolated PBMCs, or as DNA extracted from either sample type. The data derive from a study of blood T cell repertoires in COVID-19 (dated by TCRdb to between 2020 and 2021). In the study overall: Collaborator samples came from the United States, Italy and Spain and covered acute and convalescent phases of COVID-19. The prospective study material was composed of cDNA or gDNA derived from T cells, B-cell-depleted T cells, or PBMCs. The dataset comprised deeply sampled blood TCRbeta repertoires from subjects exposed to, actively infected with, or recovered from COVID-19. The repertoires were released in a freely available public database intended as a resource for research on the immune response to SARS-CoV-2. The samples were drawn from the first 160 participants of the ongoing ImmuneRACE study and from roughly 1,300 subjects provided by 6 global collaborators. Nearly every sample came with metadata listing a de-identified subject ID, COVID-19 status, age in years and sex. Where available, HLA class I and class II types were obtained from metadata supplied by the sample provider rather than from assay-based typing. Overall results and qualifications from the work: How much clinical and demographic metadata was included differed by source and by participant, and the metadata was provided uncurated.

V and J are truncated by 10 bases and 0 bases respectively, leaving an intervening sequence of 13 bases. CDR1 MNHEY and CDR2 SVGAGI were looked up in the germline V gene. Taken from cysteine to phenylalanine, the CDR3 has 13 residues. Just the 39-base CDR3 DNA is kept, in frame starting at base 1. TCRbeta CDR3 regions were amplified from genomic DNA using the immunoSEQ Assay, a bias-controlled multiplex PCR. The study's processing was this. The number of nucleated cells in each sample was estimated from the amplification of reference gene primers within the assay. To quantify the absolute abundance of each unique TCRbeta CDR3 rearrangement, sequence reads were collapsed and filtered. Productive Simpson clonality was computed per sample as the square root of Simpson's diversity index over productive rearrangements. TCRdb provides this immuneACCESS table in a form limited to in-frame rearrangements. Some clones are lacking; in checked studies, under half of them reflect an unresolved V gene, and why the rest are absent is not known. From that table come the V and J calls and clone size; the DNA was used to work out D and trimming. For this sample there are about 46,000 clones; over 80% appear just once. Clones ranked in the top ten supply about 8% of the sample.

The sample comprised peripheral blood. The chain is assembled from TRBV6-5 and TRBJ2-7; TRBD2 could be the D gene, as 6 bases match. The TCR sequence derives from a man aged 50 or older with acute or convalescent COVID-19. The nucleotide sequence reads as follows: TGTGCCACCCTCAGGAGGGACTCCTACGAGCAGTACTTC. This codes for CATLRRDSYEQYF.